This is a list of T cell receptor beta chains from one sample in a study of shared clonotypes between healthy human individuals. TCRdb's table, derived via immunoSEQ multiplex PCR, lists solely in-frame clones and lacks some. Of 2 million to 2.5 million clones in the sample, over 85% were seen once. The sequencing input was naive CD4+ T cells from PBMCs. The receptor set was obtained from a man in his late teens or twenties in good health. Some clones in this sample may be carry-over from other donors' samples. The CDR3 runs from the conserved cysteine through the conserved F or W. The D gene is left open where the match is weak. Rows may omit the clone size; those that give it use once, few, many or a size class.

>TRBV29-1|NA|TRBJ1-1|TRBD1
CSASTGVTEAFF
TGCAGCGCATCAACAGGGGTCACTGAAGCTTTCTTT
>TRBV28|NA|TRBJ1-2|TRBD1
CASSFSDRVGGYTF
TGTGCCAGCAGTTTCTCGGACAGGGTGGGTGGCTACACCTTC
>TRBV6-1|NA|TRBJ1-5|NA
CASSEALPLGTQHF
TGTGCCAGCAGTGAAGCGCTTCCCCTGGGGACCCAGCATTTT
>TRBV9|once|TRBJ1-3|TRBD1
CASSMGTGRGNTIYF
TGTGCCAGCAGCATGGGGACAGGGAGAGGAAACACCATATATTTT
>TRBV5-1|NA|TRBJ1-5|NA
CASSRDGGGNQPQHF
TGCGCCAGCAGCCGGGATGGGGGCGGAAATCAGCCCCAGCATTTT
>TRBV7-9|NA|TRBJ2-3|NA
CASSLETLGTDTQYF
TGTGCCAGCAGCTTAGAAACCCTCGGCACAGATACGCAGTATTTT
>TRBV2|NA|TRBJ1-1|TRBD1
CASRILGQPNTEAFF
TGTGCCAGCAGGATTCTGGGACAGCCGAACACTGAAGCTTTCTTT
>TRBV18|NA|TRBJ1-2|TRBD1
CASSPDQGGLNYGYTF
TGTGCCAGCTCACCCGATCAGGGGGGCTTAAACTATGGCTACACCTTC
>TRBV19|NA|TRBJ1-1|NA
CASSPWEGVVTEAFF
TGTGCCAGTAGTCCCTGGGAGGGGGTAGTTACTGAAGCTTTCTTT
>TRBV6-5|NA|TRBJ2-7|NA
CASSYPGTYEQYF
TGTGCCAGCAGTTACCCCGGGACTTACGAGCAGTACTTC
>TRBV7-6|once|TRBJ1-3|NA
CASSLAPRSTDTIYF
TGTGCCAGCAGCTTAGCCCCCAGGTCTACGGACACCATATATTTT
>TRBV5-6|once|TRBJ1-5|NA
CASSPGDGWNQPQHF
TGTGCCAGCAGCCCGGGGGACGGATGGAATCAGCCCCAGCATTTT
>TRBV6-1|NA|TRBJ1-1|NA
CASSVSGGRNTEAFF
TGTGCCAGCAGTGTTTCTGGGGGCAGGAACACTGAAGCTTTCTTT
>TRBV4-2|NA|TRBJ1-1|NA
CASSQELQGAEAFF
TGTGCCAGCAGCCAAGAGTTACAGGGTGCTGAAGCTTTCTTT
>TRBV7-3|once|TRBJ1-4|NA
CASSLGYGSNEKLFF
TGTGCCAGCAGCTTAGGTTACGGGTCTAATGAAAAACTGTTTTTT